This TCR beta chain originates from a study of cytomegalovirus exposure and HLA in healthy donors. PCR was performed using 60 Vbeta and 13 Jbeta primers. Method: immunoSEQ multiplex PCR; TCRdb's copy keeps in-frame clones and lacks some. The profile covers 85,000 to 100,000 clones, with 60% to 80% appearing a single time and just under 6.5% taken by the ten largest. The source material was PBMCs. This receptor was identified in a woman between 25 and 40 years old in good health and CMV-seronegative.

The DNA of the CDR3 is TGTGCCAGCAGCTTAGCCGTGGACAGGATATATTTT. It is translated as CASSLAVDRIYF. V gene TRBV11-2 combines with J gene TRBJ1-3, with 7 bases fitting TRBD1. The CDR3 runs to 12 residues. Germline CDR1 reads SGHAT; CDR2 reads FQNNGV. With V trimmed by 1 base and J by 13 bases, 4 bases remained unmatched.